The 11 T cell receptor beta chains below were found in one sample sequenced in a study of OX40 agonist ivuxolimab in advanced cancers. The assay was immunoSEQ multiplex PCR, and TCRdb's table has in-frame clones only and misses some. The sample has 70,000 to 85,000 clones, around nine tenths seen once; the top ten hold less than 0.75%. Material: CD4+ or CD8+ T cells sorted from blood, obtained in a trial of the OX40 agonist ivuxolimab. Receptor source: an adult with an advanced solid tumor such as melanoma, head and neck, liver or kidney cancer.

This clone was observed once. V usage is TRBV6-5 and J usage is TRBJ1-1; TRBD1 is a possible D gene (5 bases). Germline assignment: CDR1 MNHEY and CDR2 SVGAGI. CDR3 length equals 14 residues. Trimming removed 5 bases at V and 4 bases at J, with 14 bases between. The CDR3 is CASSGLTGGTEAFF. DNA for the CDR3: TGTGCCAGCAGTGGACTAACAGGAGGCACTGAAGCTTTCTTT.

This clone appeared a few times. This CDR3 reads CASSLRGGEQPQHF. The CDR3 nucleotides read TGTGCCAGCAGCTTAAGAGGGGGCGAACAGCCCCAGCATTTT. This chain joins TRBV7-2 and TRBJ1-5, with 7 positions matching TRBD1. CDR1 is SGHTA, CDR2 FQGNSA, per germline. Trimming took 2 bases from V and 7 from J; bases not matched to a gene: 5. The CDR3 extends over 14 amino acids.

The V and J genes are TRBV6-6 and TRBJ1-1, with D unclear. The V and J ends lost 1 base and 4 bases respectively, with 13 bases between them. Germline V gene lookup returns CDR1 MNHNY and CDR2 SVGAGI (reference sequence). The CDR3 spans 15 residues. CDR3 DNA sequence: TGTGCCAGCAGTTACTATATAACTTTAGGCACTGAAGCTTTCTTT. It specifies CASSYYITLGTEAFF.

This chain links TRBV6-5 with TRBJ1-1, with TRBD1 matching over 7 bases. V gave up 5 bases and J gave up 11 bases; unmatched junction bases: 8. The CDR3 length is 12 residues. Germline loops: CDR1 MNHEY, CDR2 SVGAGI. The CDR3, as DNA: TGTGCCAGCAGTACACAGGGGTACGGCGCTTTCTTT. Its protein is CASSTQGYGAFF.

The genes are TRBV19 and TRBJ2-1; 11 bases agree with TRBD2. J lost 5 bases, V lost 9 bases, and 6 bases had no gene match. The CDR3 covers 14 residues. Germline CDR1 LNHDA, CDR2 SQIVND (reference sequence). Here the CDR3 reads CARKTSGEDNEQFF. In nucleotides, the CDR3 is TGTGCCAGGAAGACTAGCGGGGAGGACAATGAGCAGTTCTTC.

V usage is TRBV7-2 and J usage is TRBJ2-7, with a weak D call TRBD1 (8 bases). Trimming took 6 bases from V and 12 from J, leaving 15 bases between them. CDR1 and CDR2 (germline): SGHTA, FQGNSA. The length of the CDR3 is 11 residues. CDR3 sequence (DNA): TGTGCCAGCAGAACGGACAGGGAGGGGTACTTC. This sequence encodes CASRTDREGYF.

A note on this clone: The junction and the germline gene differ at one end; a read error may be behind it. V gene TRBV11-3 combines with J gene TRBJ2-1; D is unresolved. Germline V CDR1 and CDR2: SGHNT, YENEEA. The CDR3 totals 13 residues. CDR3 coding DNA: TGTGCCAGCAGCTTAGTCTCCCACAATGAGCAGTTCTTC. As protein: CASSLVSHNEQFF. The variable domain in full, with the rest retrieved from reference TRBV11-3 and TRBJ2-1, is EAGVVQSPRYKIIEKKQPVAFWCNPISGHNTLYWYLQNLGQGPELLIRYENEEAVDDSQLPKDRFSAERLKGVDSTLKIQPAELGDSAVYLCASSLVSHNEQFFGPGTRLTVL.

The V call is TRBV4-3, the J call TRBJ1-4; maybe TRBD1 (5 bases). Germline values: CDR1 LGHNA, CDR2 YSLEER. V was trimmed by 0 bases and J by 4 bases, leaving 9 bases between them. CDR3 length: 15 amino acids. Here the CDR3 reads CASSQEGRINEKLFF. As DNA, the CDR3 is TGCGCCAGCAGCCAAGAGGGACGGATTAATGAAAAACTGTTTTTT.

V usage is TRBV14 and J usage is TRBJ2-7; no clear D. In germline, CDR1 is SGHDN, CDR2 FVKESK. This CDR3 is 15 amino acids long. The V end lost 0 bases, the J end lost 3 bases, and 12 bases lay between the germline ends. The CDR3, as DNA: TGTGCCAGCAGCCAAGATCTCGTCTCGTACTACGAGCAGTACTTC. It is translated as CASSQDLVSYYEQYF.

The chain recombines TRBV7-9 with TRBJ1-1; D gene ambiguous. The V end lost 5 bases, the J end lost 1 base, and 8 bases lay between the germline ends. CDR3 length equals 13 residues. Germline CDR1 and CDR2: SEHNR and FQNEAQ (reference sequence). The chain's CDR3 is CASSRSKNTEAFF. The CDR3 bases are TGTGCCAGCAGCCGCTCAAAGAACACTGAAGCTTTCTTT.

The chain has TRBV15 and TRBJ1-1; D ambiguous. Trimming stripped 0 bases from V and 7 bases from J, with 6 bases between. CDR1 and CDR2 (germline): LNHNV, YYDKDF (reference sequence). This CDR3 is built from 12 residues. In DNA, the CDR3 is TGTGCCACCAGCAGAGACCTGTTTGAAGCTTTCTTT. This gives the protein CATSRDLFEAFF.